This T cell receptor (beta chain) was recovered during a study of human T cells and chemical hapten exposure. About the research overall: Subjects had 2% DPC placed on 2 cm by 2 cm of upper inner arm skin for sensitization. Patients, chiefly female, had alopecia areata, totalis or universalis. Study results and limitations: DPC sensitization did not alter TCRs above 1 in 1000 frequency.

The time point: patch test 3, about 24 weeks after DPC sensitization. Specified treatment: therapeutic diphenylcyclopropenone sensitization with weekly scalp DPC. Germline loops: CDR1 SQVTM, CDR2 ANQGSEA. Trimming took off 3 bases at V and 7 bases at J, with 13 bases between the two ends. This CDR3 is built from 12 residues. During construction of the library, unique molecular identifiers were attached to individual cDNA molecules for quantitative, reproducible TCR counting. Via MiXCR, TCRdb re-called the RACE reads, giving one row per CDR3 protein. Found here are about 84,000 distinct CDR3 sequences, roughly a tenth of them singletons; the top ten hold approximately 3.5%. About this clonotype itself: Its specificity is not known.

The V gene is TRBV29-1, the J gene TRBJ2-7; tentatively, D is TRBD2 (6 bases). The sequencing used whole blood, collected in connection with sensitization to the hapten diphenylcyclopropenone (DPC). This receptor was obtained from a woman between 45 and 60 years old with alopecia areata. Some clones in this sample may be carry-over from other donors' samples. The CDR3 protein is CSVERGGGEQYF. DNA for the CDR3: TGCAGCGTTGAGAGGGGCGGAGGGGAGCAGTACTTC.